This T cell receptor (beta chain) was identified in a study of blood T cells in healthy people across ages. Whole-study context: Template switching caught about one barcoded beta molecule for each two T cells. Study-wide results and caveats: Greater diversity and more naive CD4+ cells were seen in long-lived donors than in aged donors.

The donors, healthy Caucasians from Russia, were aged about 6 to 95. A word on this clonotype: The antigen is unknown.

This CDR3 has 14 amino acids. Trimming cost V 0 bases and J 4 bases, with 10 bases left between them. Germline lookup yields CDR1 SGHRS and CDR2 YFSETQ. PCR was performed a second time for roughly 7 to 12 cycles using a sample-barcoded 5' primer and a J-beta primer mix. Every sample gave at least 2.5 million paired-end reads containing CDR3. TCRdb analysed the 5' RACE reads with MiXCR anew, one entry per CDR3 protein. The sample yields some 550,000 distinct CDR3 sequences, around half seen once. The V call is TRBV5-1, the J call TRBJ1-2, with D possibly TRBD1 on 5 matching bases. Sequencing was done on a sample of blood. This receptor was obtained from an elderly man in good health. The CDR3 reads CASSLGATVYGYTF. In nucleotides, the CDR3 is TGCGCCAGCAGCTTGGGTGCGACAGTCTATGGCTACACCTTC.